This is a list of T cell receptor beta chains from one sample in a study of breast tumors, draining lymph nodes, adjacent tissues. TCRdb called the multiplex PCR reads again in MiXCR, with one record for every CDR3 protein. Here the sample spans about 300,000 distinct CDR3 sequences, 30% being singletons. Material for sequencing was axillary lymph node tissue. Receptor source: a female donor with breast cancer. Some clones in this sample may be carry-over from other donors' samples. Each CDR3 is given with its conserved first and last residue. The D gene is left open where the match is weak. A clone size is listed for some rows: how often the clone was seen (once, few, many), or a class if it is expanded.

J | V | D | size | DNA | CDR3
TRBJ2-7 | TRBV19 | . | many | TGTGCCAGTACCCAAGGACCGGGGATCAGCGACGAGCAGTACTTC | CASTQGPGISDEQYF
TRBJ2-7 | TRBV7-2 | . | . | TGTGCCAGCAGCCCCGAAGGTGCTCCCTACGAGCAGTACTTC | CASSPEGAPYEQYF
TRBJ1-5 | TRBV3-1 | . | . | TGTGCCAGCAGCCAAGTTGGGGGTCAGCCCCAGCATTTT | CASSQVGGQPQHF
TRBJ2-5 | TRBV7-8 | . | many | TGTGCCAGCAGCTTAAGCAGGGGGGGGACCCAAGAGACCCAGTACTTC | CASSLSRGGTQETQYF
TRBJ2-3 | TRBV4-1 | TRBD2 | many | TGCGCCAGCAGCCTCCGGACTAGCAGCCGCACAGATACGCAGTATTTT | CASSLRTSSRTDTQYF
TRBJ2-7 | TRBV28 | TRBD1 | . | TGTGCCAGCAGATGGGGACAGGGGCCTTCGGACGAGCAGTACTTC | CASRWGQGPSDEQYF
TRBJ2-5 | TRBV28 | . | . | TGTGCCAGCAGCCCGGCCGGGGTACAAGAGACCCAGTACTTC | CASSPAGVQETQYF
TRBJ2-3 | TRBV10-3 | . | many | TGTGCCATCAGTGAAATTTCAGAGGATACGCAGTATTTT | CAISEISEDTQYF
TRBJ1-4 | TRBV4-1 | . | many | TGCGCCAGCAGCCACAACCCCCCGGGGCCAGGCGAAAAACTGTTTTTT | CASSHNPPGPGEKLFF
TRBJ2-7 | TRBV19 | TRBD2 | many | TGTGCCAGTAGTATCGGGAGGGCCCCAGGCGAGCAGTACTTC | CASSIGRAPGEQYF
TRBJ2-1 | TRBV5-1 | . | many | TGCGCCAGCAGCTTGACAGGGCCCCCAGATGAGCAGTTCTTC | CASSLTGPPDEQFF
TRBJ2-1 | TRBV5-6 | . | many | TGTGCCAGCAGCCGAGGGATATATGAGCAGTTCTTC | CASSRGIYEQFF
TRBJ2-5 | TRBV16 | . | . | TGTGCCAGCAGCCAATTTAGGGATCAAGAGACCCAGTACTTC | CASSQFRDQETQYF
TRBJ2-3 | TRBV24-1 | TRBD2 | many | TGTGCCACTAGCGGGGTATTCGATACGCAGTATTTT | CATSGVFDTQYF
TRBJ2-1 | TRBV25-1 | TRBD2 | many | TGTGCCAGCAGTTTTCGGACTAGGGGCTACAATGAGCAGTTCTTC | CASSFRTRGYNEQFF
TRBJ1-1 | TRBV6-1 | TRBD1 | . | TGTGCCAGCAGCGTGGGACAGGGGGACACTGAAGCTTTCTTT | CASSVGQGDTEAFF
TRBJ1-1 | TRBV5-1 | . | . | TGCGCCAGCACCAGCGGAGGGGCATCCGGCGAAGCTTTCTTT | CASTSGGASGEAFF
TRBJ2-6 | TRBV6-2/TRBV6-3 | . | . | TGTGCCAGCAGTCAGGGGCCGCGAGGGAGTGCTGGGGCCAACGTCCTGACTTTC | CASSQGPRGSAGANVLTF
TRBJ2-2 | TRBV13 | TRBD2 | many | TGTGCCAGCAGCCAAGACAGACGGCTAGCGGGAGGGCCGAGGGAGCTGTTTTTT | CASSQDRRLAGGPRELFF
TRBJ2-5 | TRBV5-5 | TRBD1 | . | TGTGCCAGCAGCCCCGGACAGGCGGCCGGGGAGACCCAGTACTTC | CASSPGQAAGETQYF
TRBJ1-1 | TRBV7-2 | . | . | TGTGCCAGCAGCTTAGATCCGGGCGGCACTGAAGCTTTCTTT | CASSLDPGGTEAFF
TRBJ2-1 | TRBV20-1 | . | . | TGCAGTGCTATGGGGGAGCCAAAAAACAATGAGCAGTTCTTC | CSAMGEPKNNEQFF
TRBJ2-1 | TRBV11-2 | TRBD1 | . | TGTGCCAGCAGCTCCCTAGGGGTTACCCGGGACAGGGCGGATGAGCAGTTCTTC | CASSSLGVTRDRADEQFF
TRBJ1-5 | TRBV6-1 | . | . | TGTGCCAGCAGTGAAGGGAGGGGCGGGAATCAGCCCCAGCATTTT | CASSEGRGGNQPQHF
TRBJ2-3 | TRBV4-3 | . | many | TGCGCCAGCAGATCCTACGTCGGCGTTGGTGATACGCAGTATTTT | CASRSYVGVGDTQYF
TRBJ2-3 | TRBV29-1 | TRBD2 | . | TGCAGCGTTGCCGGGACTAGCGGGGGCCCTGGGGATACGCAGTATTTT | CSVAGTSGGPGDTQYF
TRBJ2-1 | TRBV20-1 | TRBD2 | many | TGCAGTGCTAGCTCCGGGACTAGCGGGAGCTACAATGAGCAGTTCTTC | CSASSGTSGSYNEQFF
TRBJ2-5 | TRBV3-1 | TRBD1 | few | TGTGCCAGCAGCAGGGGGCCAGGGGAGACCCAGTACTTC | CASSRGPGETQYF
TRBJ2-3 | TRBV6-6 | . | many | TGTGCCAGCAGTTACTTAAGGGGCCGCACAGATACGCAGTATTTT | CASSYLRGRTDTQYF
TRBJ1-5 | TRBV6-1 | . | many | TGTGCCAGCAGTGAAGCCCCCTATAGCAATCAGCCCCAGCATTTT | CASSEAPYSNQPQHF
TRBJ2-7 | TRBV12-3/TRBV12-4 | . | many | TGTGCCAGCAGTGCCCCCCGGACCCCACAGTACTTC | CASSAPRTPQYF
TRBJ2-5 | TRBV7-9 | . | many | TGTGCCAGCAGCTTAGTTAGTTCCCAAGAGACCCAGTACTTC | CASSLVSSQETQYF
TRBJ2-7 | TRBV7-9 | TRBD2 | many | TGTGCCAGCAGCTTACGGGACTACGCGTACGAGCAGTACTTC | CASSLRDYAYEQYF
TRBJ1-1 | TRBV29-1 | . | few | TGCAGCGTTGTTCAGTGGGGGAACACTGAAGCTTTCTTT | CSVVQWGNTEAFF
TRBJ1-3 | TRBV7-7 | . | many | TGTGCTACGGGGGGTGGAAACACCATATATTTT | CATGGGNTIYF
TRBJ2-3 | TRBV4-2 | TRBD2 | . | TGTGCCAGCAGCCTAACCCCTTCGCGGACTAGCGGCACAGATACGCAGTATTTT | CASSLTPSRTSGTDTQYF
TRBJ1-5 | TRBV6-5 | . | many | TGTGCCAGCGGAATACGAGATCAGCCCCAGCATTTT | CASGIRDQPQHF
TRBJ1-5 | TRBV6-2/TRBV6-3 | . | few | TGTGCCAGCAGTTACGCGGGTGTTAATCAGCCCCAGCATTTT | CASSYAGVNQPQHF
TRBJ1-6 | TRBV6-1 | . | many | TGTGCCAGCAGTGAAGTGACTAGGAATTCACCCCTCCACTTT | CASSEVTRNSPLHF
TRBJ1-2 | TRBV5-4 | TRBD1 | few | TGTGCCAGCAGCTTGGGGGGACAGGGGGCCCACACCTTC | CASSLGGQGAHTF
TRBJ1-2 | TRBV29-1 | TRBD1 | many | TGCAGCGTTGCGGGACAGGGTTATGGCTACACCTTC | CSVAGQGYGYTF
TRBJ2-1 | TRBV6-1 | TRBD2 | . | TGTGCCAGCGATATCCTAGCGGGAGGAGGTGAGCAGTTCTTC | CASDILAGGGEQFF
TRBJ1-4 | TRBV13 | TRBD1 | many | TGTGCCAGCAGCACGAGGACCAGGGGGATAAATGAAAAACTGTTTTTT | CASSTRTRGINEKLFF
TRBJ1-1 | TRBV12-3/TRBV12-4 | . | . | TGTGCCAGCACCACCTCGGGGCGGGTAGAAGCTTTCTTT | CASTTSGRVEAFF